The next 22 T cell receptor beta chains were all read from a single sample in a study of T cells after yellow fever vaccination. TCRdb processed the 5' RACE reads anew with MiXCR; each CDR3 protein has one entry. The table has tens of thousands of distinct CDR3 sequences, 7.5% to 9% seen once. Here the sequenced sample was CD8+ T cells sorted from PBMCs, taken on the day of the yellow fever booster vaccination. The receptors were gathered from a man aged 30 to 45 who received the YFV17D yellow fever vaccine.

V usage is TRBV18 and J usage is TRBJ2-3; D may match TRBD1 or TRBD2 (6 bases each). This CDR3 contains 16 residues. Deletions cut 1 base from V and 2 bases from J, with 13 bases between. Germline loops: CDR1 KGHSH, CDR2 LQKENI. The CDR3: CASSPRAGEDTDTQYF. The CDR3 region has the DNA TGTGCCAGCTCACCACGGGCAGGGGAGGACACAGATACGCAGTATTTT.

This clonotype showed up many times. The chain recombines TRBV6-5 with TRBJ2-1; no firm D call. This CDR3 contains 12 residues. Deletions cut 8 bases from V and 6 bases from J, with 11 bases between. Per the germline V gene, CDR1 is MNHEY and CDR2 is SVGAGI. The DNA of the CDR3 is TGTGCCAGCGGAAGCAGCCGCAATGAGCAGTTCTTC. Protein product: CASGSSRNEQFF.

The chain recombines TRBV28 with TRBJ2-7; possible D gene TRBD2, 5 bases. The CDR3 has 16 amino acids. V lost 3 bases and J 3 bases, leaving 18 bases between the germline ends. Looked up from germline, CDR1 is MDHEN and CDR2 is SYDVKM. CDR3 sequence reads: CASSLPTPGSDYEQYF. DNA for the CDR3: TGTGCCAGCAGTTTGCCTACTCCGGGATCAGACTACGAGCAGTACTTC.

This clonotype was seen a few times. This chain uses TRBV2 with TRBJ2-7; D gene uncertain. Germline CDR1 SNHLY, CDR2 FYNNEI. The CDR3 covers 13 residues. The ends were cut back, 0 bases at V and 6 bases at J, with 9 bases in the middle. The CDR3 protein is CASSEAKGIEQYF. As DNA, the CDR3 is TGTGCCAGCAGTGAAGCCAAAGGGATCGAGCAGTACTTC.

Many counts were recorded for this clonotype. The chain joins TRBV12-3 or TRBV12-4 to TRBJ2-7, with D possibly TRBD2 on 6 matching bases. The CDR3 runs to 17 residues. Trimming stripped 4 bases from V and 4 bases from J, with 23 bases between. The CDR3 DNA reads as TGTGCCAGCAGTTCTTCACTCGGGGGAGGTCCGAAGTACGAGCAGTACTTC. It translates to CASSSSLGGGPKYEQYF.

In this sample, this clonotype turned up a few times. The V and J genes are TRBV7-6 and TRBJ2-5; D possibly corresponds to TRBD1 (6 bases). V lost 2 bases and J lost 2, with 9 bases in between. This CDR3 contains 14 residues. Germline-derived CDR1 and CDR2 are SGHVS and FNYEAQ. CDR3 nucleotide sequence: TGTGCCAGCAGCTTACAGGGGAGACAAGAGACCCAGTACTTC. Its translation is CASSLQGRQETQYF.

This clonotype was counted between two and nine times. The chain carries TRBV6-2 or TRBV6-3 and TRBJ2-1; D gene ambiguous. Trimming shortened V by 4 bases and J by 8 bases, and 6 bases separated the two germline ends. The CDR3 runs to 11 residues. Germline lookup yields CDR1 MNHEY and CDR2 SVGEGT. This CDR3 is CASSLLDEQFF. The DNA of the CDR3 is TGTGCCAGCAGTTTACTGGATGAGCAGTTCTTC.

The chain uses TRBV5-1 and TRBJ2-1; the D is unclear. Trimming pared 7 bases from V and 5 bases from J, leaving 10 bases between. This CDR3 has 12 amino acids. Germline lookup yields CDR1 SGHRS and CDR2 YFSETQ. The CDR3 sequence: CASSERDNEQFF. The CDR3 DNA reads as TGCGCCAGCTCGGAAAGGGACAATGAGCAGTTCTTC. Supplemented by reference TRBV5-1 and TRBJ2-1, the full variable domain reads KAGVTQTPRYLIKTRGQQVTLSCSPISGHRSVSWYQQTPGQGLQFLFEYFSETQRNKGNFPGRFSGRQFSNSRSEMNVSTLELGDSALYLCASSERDNEQFFGPGTRLTVL.

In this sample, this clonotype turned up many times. CDR3 loop: CASNTGFGEQYF. The DNA for the CDR3 is TGTGCCAGCAATACAGGGTTTGGCGAGCAGTACTTC. The V and J genes are TRBV7-6 and TRBJ2-7; D may be TRBD1 (6 bases). The V gene lost 7 bases and the J gene lost 6 bases, with 13 bases spanning the gap. The CDR3 totals 12 residues. The V gene's germline CDR1 is SGHVS and CDR2 FNYEAQ. The full variable domain, rest sourced from reference TRBV7-6 and TRBJ2-7, is GAGVSQSPRYKVTKRGQDVALRCDPISGHVSLYWYRQALGQGPEFLTYFNYEAQQDKSGLPNDRFSAERPEGSISTLTIQRTEQRDSAMYRCASNTGFGEQYFGPGTRLTVT.

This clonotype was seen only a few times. CDR3 nucleotide sequence: TGTGCCACCAGCTTCACCGGGACCCTAGGGGATGAGCAGTTCTTC. Translated: CATSFTGTLGDEQFF. The chain carries TRBV15 and TRBJ2-1; D might be TRBD1 or TRBD2, each matching 5 bases. CDR1 LNHNV and CDR2 YYDKDF come from the germline V gene (reference sequence). The CDR3 consists of 15 residues. Between the trimmed V and J ends, which lost 5 bases and 8 bases, there was a span of 19 bases. The complete variable domain, with remaining parts taken from reference TRBV15 and TRBJ2-1, reads DAMVIQNPRYQVTQFGKPVTLSCSQTLNHNVMYWYQQKSSQAPKLLFHYYDKDFNNEADTPDNFQSRRPNTSFCFLDIRSPGLGDTAMYLCATSFTGTLGDEQFFGPGTRLTVL.

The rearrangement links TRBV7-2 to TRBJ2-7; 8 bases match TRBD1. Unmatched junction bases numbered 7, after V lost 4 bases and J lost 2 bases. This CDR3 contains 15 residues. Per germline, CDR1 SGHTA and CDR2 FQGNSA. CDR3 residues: CASSSTGTGTYEQYF. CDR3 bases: TGTGCCAGCAGCTCTACCGGGACAGGAACCTACGAGCAGTACTTC.

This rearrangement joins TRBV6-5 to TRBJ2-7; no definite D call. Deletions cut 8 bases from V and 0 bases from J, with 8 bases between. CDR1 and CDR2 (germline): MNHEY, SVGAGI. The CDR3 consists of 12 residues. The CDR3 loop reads CASGTSSYEQYF. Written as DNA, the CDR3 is TGTGCCAGCGGAACAAGCTCCTACGAGCAGTACTTC.

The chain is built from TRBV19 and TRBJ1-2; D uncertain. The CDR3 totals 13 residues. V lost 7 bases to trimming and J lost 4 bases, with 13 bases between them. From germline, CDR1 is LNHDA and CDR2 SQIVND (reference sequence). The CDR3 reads CASTDFRLYGYTF. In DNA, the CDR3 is TGTGCCAGTACTGACTTTCGCCTCTATGGCTACACCTTC.

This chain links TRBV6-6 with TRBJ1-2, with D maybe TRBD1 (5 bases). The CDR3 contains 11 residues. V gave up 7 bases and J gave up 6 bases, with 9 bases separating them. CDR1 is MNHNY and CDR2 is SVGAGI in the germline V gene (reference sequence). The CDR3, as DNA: TGTGCCAGCACCCTACAGGATGGCTACACCTTC. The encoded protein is CASTLQDGYTF.

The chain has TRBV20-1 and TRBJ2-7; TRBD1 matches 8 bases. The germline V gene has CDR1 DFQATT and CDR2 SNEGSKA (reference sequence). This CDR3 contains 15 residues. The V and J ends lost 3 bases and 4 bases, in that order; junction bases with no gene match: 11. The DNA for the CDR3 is TGCAGTGCTAGTAGTGTCGGGACAGGTGAATACGAGCAGTACTTC. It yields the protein CSASSVGTGEYEQYF.

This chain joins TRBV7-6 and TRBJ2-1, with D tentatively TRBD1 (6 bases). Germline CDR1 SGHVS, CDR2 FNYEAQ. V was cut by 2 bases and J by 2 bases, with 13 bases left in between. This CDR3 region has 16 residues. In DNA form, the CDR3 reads TGTGCCAGCAGCTTATTTCGCAGGGGTGCCTACAATGAGCAGTTCTTC. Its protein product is CASSLFRRGAYNEQFF.

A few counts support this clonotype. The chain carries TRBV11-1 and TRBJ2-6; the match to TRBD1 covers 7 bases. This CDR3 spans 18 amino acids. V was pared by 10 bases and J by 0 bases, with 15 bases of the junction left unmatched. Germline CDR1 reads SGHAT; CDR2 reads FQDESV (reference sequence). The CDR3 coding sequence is TGTGCCACCGACGCAAATCGACAGGGAAACTCTGGGGCCAACGTCCTGACTTTC. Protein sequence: CATDANRQGNSGANVLTF.

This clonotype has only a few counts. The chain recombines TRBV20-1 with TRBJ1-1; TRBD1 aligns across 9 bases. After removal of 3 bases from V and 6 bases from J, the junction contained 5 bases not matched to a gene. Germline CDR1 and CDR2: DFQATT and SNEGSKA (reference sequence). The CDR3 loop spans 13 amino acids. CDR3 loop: CSASPTGGPEAFF. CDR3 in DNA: TGCAGTGCTAGTCCGACAGGGGGACCTGAAGCTTTCTTT.

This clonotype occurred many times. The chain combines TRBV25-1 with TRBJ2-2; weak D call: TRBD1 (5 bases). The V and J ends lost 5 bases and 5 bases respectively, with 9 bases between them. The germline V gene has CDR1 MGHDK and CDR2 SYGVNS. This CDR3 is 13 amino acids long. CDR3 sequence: CASSPTETGELFF. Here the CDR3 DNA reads TGTGCCAGCAGTCCGACAGAAACCGGGGAGCTGTTTTTT.

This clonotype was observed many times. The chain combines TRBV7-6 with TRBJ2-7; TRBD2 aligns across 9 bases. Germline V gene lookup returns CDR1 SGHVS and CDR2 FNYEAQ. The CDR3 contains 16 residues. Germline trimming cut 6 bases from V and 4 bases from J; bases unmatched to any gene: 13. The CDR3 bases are TGTGCCAGCAGTCTGGGTGGTGGGCTAGCGGGATACGAGCAGTACTTC. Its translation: CASSLGGGLAGYEQYF.

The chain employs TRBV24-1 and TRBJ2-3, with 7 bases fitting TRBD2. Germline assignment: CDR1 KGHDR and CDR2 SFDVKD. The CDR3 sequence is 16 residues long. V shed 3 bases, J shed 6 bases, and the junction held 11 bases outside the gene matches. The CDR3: CATSDPRREYPDTQYF. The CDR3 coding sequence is TGTGCCACCAGTGATCCGCGGCGGGAGTACCCTGATACGCAGTATTTT.

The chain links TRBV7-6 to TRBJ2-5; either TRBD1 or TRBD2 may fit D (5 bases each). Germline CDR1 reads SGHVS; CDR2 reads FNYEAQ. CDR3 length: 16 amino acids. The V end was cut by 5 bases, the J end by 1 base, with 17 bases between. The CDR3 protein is CASSLLPSGLQETQYF. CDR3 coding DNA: TGTGCCAGCAGCCTCCTCCCCTCGGGGCTCCAAGAGACCCAGTACTTC.